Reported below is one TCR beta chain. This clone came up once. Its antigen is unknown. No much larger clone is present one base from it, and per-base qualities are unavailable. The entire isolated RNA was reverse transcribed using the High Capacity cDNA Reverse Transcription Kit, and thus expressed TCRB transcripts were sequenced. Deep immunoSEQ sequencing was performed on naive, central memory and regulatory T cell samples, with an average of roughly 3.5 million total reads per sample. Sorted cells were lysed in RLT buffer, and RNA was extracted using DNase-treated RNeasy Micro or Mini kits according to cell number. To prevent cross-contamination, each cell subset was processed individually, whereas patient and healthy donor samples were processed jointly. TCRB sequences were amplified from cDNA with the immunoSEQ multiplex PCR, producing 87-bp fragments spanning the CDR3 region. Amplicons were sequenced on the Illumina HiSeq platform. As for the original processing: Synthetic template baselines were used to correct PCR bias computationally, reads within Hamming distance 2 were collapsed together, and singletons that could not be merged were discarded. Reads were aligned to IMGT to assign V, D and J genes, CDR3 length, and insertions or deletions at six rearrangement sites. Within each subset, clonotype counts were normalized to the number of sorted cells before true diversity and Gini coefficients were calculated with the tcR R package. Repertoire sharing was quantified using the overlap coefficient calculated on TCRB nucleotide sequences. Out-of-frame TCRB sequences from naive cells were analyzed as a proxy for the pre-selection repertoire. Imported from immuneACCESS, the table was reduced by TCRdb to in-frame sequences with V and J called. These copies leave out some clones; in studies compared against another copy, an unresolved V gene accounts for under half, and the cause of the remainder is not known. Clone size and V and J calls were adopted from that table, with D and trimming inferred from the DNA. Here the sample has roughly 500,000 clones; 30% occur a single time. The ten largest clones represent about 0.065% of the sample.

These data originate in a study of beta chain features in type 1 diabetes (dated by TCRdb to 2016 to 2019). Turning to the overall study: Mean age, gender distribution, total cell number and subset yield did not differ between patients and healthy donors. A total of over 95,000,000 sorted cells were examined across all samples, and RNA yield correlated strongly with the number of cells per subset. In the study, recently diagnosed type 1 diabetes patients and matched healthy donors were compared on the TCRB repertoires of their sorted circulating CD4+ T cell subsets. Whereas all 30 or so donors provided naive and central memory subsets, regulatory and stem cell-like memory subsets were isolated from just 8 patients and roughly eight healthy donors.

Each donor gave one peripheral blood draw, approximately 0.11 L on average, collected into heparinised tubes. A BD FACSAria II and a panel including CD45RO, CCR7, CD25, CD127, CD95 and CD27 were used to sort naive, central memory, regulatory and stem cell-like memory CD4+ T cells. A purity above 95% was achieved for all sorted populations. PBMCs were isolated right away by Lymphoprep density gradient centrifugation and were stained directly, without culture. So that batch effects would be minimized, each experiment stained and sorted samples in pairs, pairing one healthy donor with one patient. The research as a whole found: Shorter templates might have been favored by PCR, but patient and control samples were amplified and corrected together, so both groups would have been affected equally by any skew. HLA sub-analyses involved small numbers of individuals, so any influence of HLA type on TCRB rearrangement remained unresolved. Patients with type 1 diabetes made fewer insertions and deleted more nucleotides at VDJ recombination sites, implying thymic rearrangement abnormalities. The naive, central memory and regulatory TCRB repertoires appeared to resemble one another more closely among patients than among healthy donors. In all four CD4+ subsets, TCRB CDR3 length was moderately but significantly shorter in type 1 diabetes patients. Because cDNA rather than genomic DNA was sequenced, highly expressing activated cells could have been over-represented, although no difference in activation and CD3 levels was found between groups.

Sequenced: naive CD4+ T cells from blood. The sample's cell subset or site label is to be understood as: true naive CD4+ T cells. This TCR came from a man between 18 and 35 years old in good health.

The CDR3 reads as follows: CASSSSGIQAFYEQYF. The DNA sequence is as follows: TGTGCCAGCAGTTCCTCCGGAATCCAGGCCTTCTACGAGCAGTACTTC. The rearrangement joined TRBV28 to TRBJ2-7, with no confidently assigned D gene. The cysteine opens and the phenylalanine closes a CDR3 of 16 amino acids. CDR3 DNA only is kept here, 48 bases in frame from base 1. V is shortened by 4 bases, J by 3 bases, and the region joining them spans 19 bases. Sequences MDHEN (CDR1) and SYDVKM (CDR2) are obtained from the germline V gene.